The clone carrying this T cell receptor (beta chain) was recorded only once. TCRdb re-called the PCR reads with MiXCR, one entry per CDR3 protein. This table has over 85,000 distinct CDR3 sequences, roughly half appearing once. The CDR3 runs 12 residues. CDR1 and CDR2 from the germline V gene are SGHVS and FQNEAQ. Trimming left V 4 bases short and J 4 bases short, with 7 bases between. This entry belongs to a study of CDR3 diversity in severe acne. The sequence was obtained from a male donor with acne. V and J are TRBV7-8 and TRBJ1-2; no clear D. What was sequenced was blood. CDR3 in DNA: TGTGCCAGCAGCTCAGCGCGCTATGGCTACACCTTC. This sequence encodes CASSSARYGYTF.